This is a list of T cell receptor beta chains from one sample in a study of blood T cell repertoires in COVID-19. Profiled with immunoSEQ multiplex PCR; TCRdb holds only in-frame clones, not every one. This table holds 200,000 to 300,000 clones, about 91% found once. Sequenced: PBMCs or T cells enriched from blood (not recorded which). These TCRs come from a middle-aged woman with acute COVID-19. Both conserved end residues are part of each CDR3. D genes are given only for firm matches. Rows give clone size only sometimes, using once, few, many, or a class for an expanded clone.

V gene	D gene	clone size	J gene	CDR3 protein	CDR3 DNA
TRBV7-3	.	.	TRBJ2-2	CASSSGYTGELFF	TGTGCCAGCAGCTCGGGGTACACCGGGGAGCTGTTTTTT
TRBV29-1	.	.	TRBJ2-5	CSVLPNSVETQYF	TGCAGCGTCCTACCGAACTCCGTCGAGACCCAGTACTTC
TRBV6-4	TRBD2	once	TRBJ2-2	CASSAYSGSATGELFF	TGTGCCAGCAGTGCCTATAGCGGGAGTGCAACCGGGGAGCTGTTTTTT
TRBV16	.	.	TRBJ1-2	CASSQRGRRQEKYFGYTF	TGTGCCAGCAGCCAAAGGGGCAGGCGGCAGGAGAAGTACTTCGGCTACACCTTC
TRBV7-9	.	.	TRBJ1-1	CASSTQNEAFF	TGTGCCAGCAGCACCCAGAATGAAGCTTTCTTT
TRBV10-1	.	.	TRBJ1-4	CASSEGGSEEKLFF	TGCGCCAGCAGTGAGGGTGGCTCGGAGGAAAAACTGTTTTTT
TRBV9	.	few	TRBJ1-5	CASSVGANQPQHF	TGTGCCAGCAGCGTAGGGGCCAATCAGCCCCAGCATTTT
TRBV5-8	TRBD2	once	TRBJ2-3	CASSGRRTSGTDTQYF	TGTGCCAGCAGCGGACGCCGGACTAGCGGGACAGATACGCAGTATTTT
TRBV7-8	.	.	TRBJ2-1	CASSTLLGDNEQFF	TGTGCCAGCAGCACGCTCCTCGGGGACAATGAGCAGTTCTTC
TRBV19	.	.	TRBJ1-5	CASSMTRQIGLPQHF	TGTGCCAGTAGTATGACCCGACAGATAGGGTTGCCCCAGCATTTT
TRBV15	TRBD2	.	TRBJ2-7	CATSEGTSGRAPYEQYF	TGTGCCACCAGCGAGGGGACTAGCGGGAGGGCCCCCTACGAGCAGTACTTC
TRBV5-1	.	.	TRBJ1-2	CASSQSQMNYGYTF	TGCGCCAGCAGCCAATCACAGATGAACTATGGCTACACCTTC
TRBV5-1	TRBD2	.	TRBJ2-1	CASSLGLAGYNEQFF	TGCGCCAGCAGCTTGGGACTAGCGGGTTACAATGAGCAGTTCTTC
TRBV9	.	.	TRBJ1-2	CASSVGTGSGYTF	TGTGCCAGCAGCGTAGGAACAGGGAGTGGCTACACCTTC
TRBV20-1	.	.	TRBJ1-1	CSASRGESEAFF	TGCAGTGCTAGTCGGGGGGAGTCTGAAGCTTTCTTT
TRBV6-5	.	.	TRBJ1-4	CASSYSEFATNEKLFF	TGTGCCAGCAGTTACTCGGAGTTCGCAACTAATGAAAAACTGTTTTTT
TRBV7-2	TRBD1	.	TRBJ1-1	CASSPDRDNTEAFF	TGTGCCAGCAGTCCGGACAGGGACAACACTGAAGCTTTCTTT
TRBV24-1	TRBD2	.	TRBJ2-3	CATSHLGTSGVSDTQYF	TGTGCCACCAGCCATTTGGGGACTAGCGGTGTTTCAGATACGCAGTATTTT